A selection of T cell receptor beta chains follows, all from one sample in a study of Tregs in tolerant kidney transplant recipients. This table comes from immunoSEQ multiplex PCR, and its TCRdb copy is limited to in-frame clones, with some not included. The sample carries tens of thousands of clones, approximately 94% recorded once. The sample was CD4+ T cells from blood, taken before the transplant. The source is a human donor who received a combined kidney and bone marrow transplant. Each CDR3 is given with its conserved first and last residue. The order of the fields is CDR3 protein, CDR3 DNA, clone size, D gene, J gene, V gene. A D gene is named only where the DNA matches it firmly. Not all rows give a size; the values are once, few, many and, for expanded clones, a class.

CASSPDRVDNSPLHF TGTGCCAGTAGCCCCGACAGGGTGGATAATTCACCCCTCCACTTT . TRBD1 TRBJ1-6 TRBV19
CASSLPRTGFAGYTF TGTGCCAGCAGTTTACCGCGGACAGGGTTCGCGGGCTACACCTTC . TRBD1 TRBJ1-2 TRBV28
CASSLEAGTNEKLFF TGTGCCAGCAGCTTAGAGGCAGGGACTAATGAAAAACTGTTTTTT . . TRBJ1-4 TRBV7-3
CASSFTSGSVEQYF TGTGCCAGCAGCTTTACTAGCGGGAGCGTCGAGCAGTACTTC . TRBD2 TRBJ2-7 TRBV7-2
CASSLPDRAPYEQYF TGCGCCAGCAGCTTGCCGGACAGGGCTCCCTACGAGCAGTACTTC . TRBD1 TRBJ2-7 TRBV5-1
CASSLGDTSGEQYF TGTGCCAGCAGCTTAGGAGACACCTCGGGGGAGCAGTACTTC . . TRBJ2-7 TRBV7-2
CASSTLGLAGSSPLHF TGTGCCAGTAGTACCCTGGGACTGGCAGGGAGTTCACCCCTCCACTTT once . TRBJ1-6 TRBV19
CASTRTGDYGYTF TGTGCCAGCACCCGAACAGGAGACTATGGCTACACCTTC . . TRBJ1-2 TRBV6-1
CASSQPWAGRQNTEAFF TGTGCCAGCAGCCAGCCATGGGCAGGGAGGCAGAACACTGAAGCTTTCTTT once . TRBJ1-1 TRBV11-2
CASSLSQGGYEQYF TGTGCCAGCAGCTTATCCCAGGGTGGGTACGAGCAGTACTTC . . TRBJ2-7 TRBV7-3
CSAPQASEAFF TGCAGTGCCCCACAGGCCTCTGAAGCTTTCTTT . . TRBJ1-1 TRBV20-1
CASSPGTKQETQYF TGTGCCAGTAGTCCCGGGACAAAGCAAGAGACCCAGTACTTC . . TRBJ2-5 TRBV19
CASSGTGVHTEAFF TGTGCCAGCAGCGGTACAGGGGTTCACACTGAAGCTTTCTTT . TRBD1 TRBJ1-1 TRBV9
CASSPGLAGGRAKNIQYF TGCGCCAGCAGCCCGGGACTAGCGGGGGGGCGGGCCAAAAACATTCAGTACTTC . TRBD2 TRBJ2-4 TRBV4-1
CASSFQGQGGSPLHF TGTGCCAGCAGTTTTCAGGGACAGGGGGGGTCACCCCTCCACTTT . TRBD1 TRBJ1-6 TRBV27
CASSERANSNTGELFF TGTGCCAGCAGTGAGAGGGCGAACTCGAACACCGGGGAGCTGTTTTTT . . TRBJ2-2 TRBV2
CASSRDIIETQYF TGTGCCAGCAGCCGGGACATTATAGAGACCCAGTACTTC once . TRBJ2-5 TRBV11-2
CASKALAGGNEQFF TGTGCCAGCAAAGCCCTAGCGGGAGGTAATGAGCAGTTCTTC once TRBD2 TRBJ2-1 TRBV7-9
CASSTFYNQPQHF TGTGCCAGCAGTACGTTCTACAATCAGCCCCAGCATTTT . . TRBJ1-5 TRBV6-5
CASSEFSGTPQETQYF TGTGCCAGCAGTGAATTTAGCGGAACGCCCCAAGAGACCCAGTACTTC . . TRBJ2-5 TRBV2
CSGFRAGEQYF TGCAGTGGATTCAGGGCAGGCGAGCAGTACTTC . . TRBJ2-7 TRBV20-1
CAISESRGYEQYF TGTGCCATCAGTGAGTCGCGGGGGTACGAGCAGTACTTC . TRBD2 TRBJ2-7 TRBV10-3
CAIRDRDTLTYEQYF TGTGCCATCAGGGACCGGGACACATTAACCTACGAGCAGTACTTC once . TRBJ2-7 TRBV10-3
CASRKGASGKTEAFF TGTGCCAGCAGGAAGGGGGCCTCGGGAAAGACTGAAGCTTTCTTT . TRBD1 TRBJ1-1 TRBV6-1
CAWSVPRGRWYGYTF TGTGCCTGGAGTGTTCCGAGGGGGCGCTGGTATGGCTACACCTTC . TRBD1 TRBJ1-2 TRBV30
CASSSTSGRALKDEQYF TGTGCCAGCAGCTCAACTAGCGGGAGGGCCCTCAAGGACGAGCAGTACTTC . TRBD2 TRBJ2-7 TRBV5-6
CASSLRDIYTEAFF TGTGCCAGCAGTCTTAGGGACATTTACACTGAAGCTTTCTTT . . TRBJ1-1 TRBV6-1
CASIGGAALPYEQYF TGTGCCAGCATCGGGGGGGCAGCTCTCCCCTACGAGCAGTACTTC . TRBD2 TRBJ2-7 TRBV6-1
CASSLDQGDEQFF TGTGCCAGCAGCTTAGATCAGGGGGACGAGCAGTTCTTC . TRBD1 TRBJ2-1 TRBV11-2
CATSREVRLAGGKEQFF TGTGCCACCAGCAGGGAAGTCAGACTAGCGGGAGGGAAAGAGCAGTTCTTC . TRBD2 TRBJ2-1 TRBV15
CASAGTGVLETQYF TGTGCCAGTGCGGGGACAGGGGTATTAGAGACCCAGTACTTC . TRBD1 TRBJ2-5 TRBV19
CASSARGQGETQYF TGTGCCAGCAGCGCCAGGGGACAGGGGGAGACCCAGTACTTC . TRBD1 TRBJ2-5 TRBV9
CASSLAWTSGSGGYEQYF TGTGCCAGCAGCTTAGCTTGGACTAGCGGGAGTGGGGGCTACGAGCAGTACTTC . TRBD2 TRBJ2-7 TRBV7-2
CASSRRRGWAGELFF TGTGCCAGCAGCAGAAGGCGGGGGTGGGCCGGGGAGCTGTTTTTT few TRBD2 TRBJ2-2 TRBV28
CASSDNRDRGNQPQHF TGTGCCAGCAGTGACAACCGGGACAGGGGAAATCAGCCCCAGCATTTT . TRBD1 TRBJ1-5 TRBV6-1
CASSLGGRDNEQYF TGTGCCAGCAGCTTGGGCGGGAGGGACAACGAGCAGTACTTC . TRBD2 TRBJ2-7 TRBV7-9